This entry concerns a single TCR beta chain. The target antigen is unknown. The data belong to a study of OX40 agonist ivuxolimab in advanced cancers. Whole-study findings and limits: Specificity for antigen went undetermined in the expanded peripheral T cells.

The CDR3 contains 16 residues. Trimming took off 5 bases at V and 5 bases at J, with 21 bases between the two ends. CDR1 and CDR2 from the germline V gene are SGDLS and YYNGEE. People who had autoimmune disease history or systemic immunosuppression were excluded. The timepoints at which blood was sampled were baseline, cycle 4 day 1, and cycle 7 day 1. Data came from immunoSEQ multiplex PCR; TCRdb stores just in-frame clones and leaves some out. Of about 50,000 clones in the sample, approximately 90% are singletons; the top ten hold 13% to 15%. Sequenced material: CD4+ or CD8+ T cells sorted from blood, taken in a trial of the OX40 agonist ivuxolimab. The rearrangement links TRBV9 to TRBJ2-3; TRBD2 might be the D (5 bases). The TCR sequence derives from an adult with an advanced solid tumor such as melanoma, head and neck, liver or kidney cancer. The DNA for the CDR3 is TGTGCCAGCAGGTACCATGGTGATAGCGACCGAGATACGCAGTATTTT. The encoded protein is CASRYHGDSDRDTQYF.